The 16 T cell receptor beta chains in this list originate from one sample, sequenced in a study of cytomegalovirus exposure and HLA in healthy donors. Measured with immunoSEQ multiplex PCR; TCRdb has only the in-frame clones, and not every one. The sample lists approximately 270,000 clones, roughly 85% occurring once. The sequenced sample consisted of PBMCs. These receptors all stem from a woman under 30 in good health and CMV-seronegative.

J is TRBJ1-2 and V is TRBV20-1; D is unresolved. The V end lost 3 bases, the J end lost 4 bases, and 6 bases lay between the germline ends. This CDR3 is built from 11 residues. Germline values: CDR1 DFQATT, CDR2 SNEGSKA (reference sequence). The CDR3 reads CSASWAYGYTF. CDR3 DNA: TGCAGTGCTAGTTGGGCCTATGGCTACACCTTC.

The chain carries TRBV5-1 and TRBJ2-7; 9 bases agree with TRBD1. This CDR3 region has 16 residues. V trimming: 4 bases; J trimming: 5 bases; junction bases outside the gene matches: 13. Germline V gene lookup returns CDR1 SGHRS and CDR2 YFSETQ. The CDR3 reads CASSPMGQGGGNEQYF. The CDR3 DNA reads TGCGCCAGCAGCCCCATGGGACAGGGTGGGGGCAACGAGCAGTACTTC.

J is TRBJ1-1 and V is TRBV28, with D unclear. V lost 1 base and J 6 bases, leaving 12 bases between the germline ends. This CDR3 spans 14 amino acids. The germline V gene encodes CDR1 MDHEN and CDR2 SYDVKM. CDR3 in DNA: TGTGCCAGCAGTTTATACCAGGCCAGACCTGAAGCTTTCTTT. It translates to CASSLYQARPEAFF.

The CDR3 loop reads CATRTGGDEQYF. The CDR3 nucleotides are TGCGCCACCAGGACAGGGGGCGACGAGCAGTACTTC. V gene TRBV10-2 combines with J gene TRBJ2-7; 11 nucleotides match TRBD1. The CDR3 runs 12 residues. Trimming removed 10 bases from V and 5 bases from J; junction bases left unmatched: 4. Per germline, CDR1 WSHSY and CDR2 SAAADI.

The rearrangement joins TRBV2 to TRBJ2-6; D perhaps matches TRBD1 (6 bases). The V end was cut by 6 bases, the J end by 2 bases, with 14 bases between. CDR3 length: 16 residues. CDR1 and CDR2 from the germline V gene are SNHLY and FYNNEI. The CDR3 DNA sequence: TGTGCCAGCAGGAACAGGGATTCCACTGGGGCCAACGTCCTGACTTTC. It is translated as CASRNRDSTGANVLTF.

This sequence joins TRBV5-1 and TRBJ2-7; 8 bases agree with TRBD2. Per germline, CDR1 SGHRS and CDR2 YFSETQ. With 4 bases clipped from V and 2 bases from J, the junction kept 5 bases outside the gene matches. The CDR3 consists of 14 residues. The CDR3 protein is CASSPMTSAYEQYF. The CDR3 nucleotides read TGCGCCAGCAGCCCAATGACTAGCGCCTACGAGCAGTACTTC. Full variable domain (outside the CDR3, taken from reference TRBV5-1 and TRBJ2-7): KAGVTQTPRYLIKTRGQQVTLSCSPISGHRSVSWYQQTPGQGLQFLFEYFSETQRNKGNFPGRFSGRQFSNSRSEMNVSTLELGDSALYLCASSPMTSAYEQYFGPGTRLTVT.

The chain couples TRBV5-1 to TRBJ2-7; D is undetermined. Germline CDR1 is SGHRS and CDR2 is YFSETQ. The CDR3 totals 15 residues. V lost 1 base and J lost 0, with 11 bases in between. The CDR3 DNA reads TGCGCCAGCAGCTTGTCGCCAGGTAGCTCCTACGAGCAGTACTTC. Protein product: CASSLSPGSSYEQYF.

The chain recombines TRBV5-1 with TRBJ1-3; 9 bases are shared with TRBD1. Germline loops: CDR1 SGHRS, CDR2 YFSETQ. This CDR3 has 12 residues. Trimming at V came to 4 bases and at J to 7 bases, leaving 0 bases not matched to a gene. The CDR3 loop is CASSGTGNTIYF. In nucleotides, the CDR3 is TGCGCCAGCAGCGGGACAGGGAACACCATATATTTT.

The chain carries TRBV5-1 and TRBJ2-2; TRBD2 might be the D (6 bases). The CDR3 runs 14 residues. Per the germline V gene, CDR1 is SGHRS and CDR2 is YFSETQ. The V gene lost 6 bases and the J gene lost 10 bases, with 19 bases spanning the gap. This CDR3 is CASTFFGEAEELFF. CDR3 nucleotide sequence: TGCGCCAGCACTTTTTTCGGGGAGGCGGAGGAGCTGTTTTTT.

This clone was picked up one time. J is TRBJ1-5 and V is TRBV30, with 7 bases matching TRBD1. The ends lost 2 bases at V and 1 base at J; junction bases unmatched: 11. This CDR3 comprises 17 residues. Per the germline V gene, CDR1 is GTSNPN and CDR2 is SVGIG (reference sequence). CDR3 nucleotides: TGTGCCTGGAGTTCCTCGGTGACAGGGAAAAGCAATCAGCCCCAGCATTTT. The encoded protein is CAWSSSVTGKSNQPQHF. Filled out from reference TRBV30 and TRBJ1-5, the complete variable domain reads SQTIHQWPATLVQPVGSPLSLECTVEGTSNPNLYWYRQAAGRGLQLLFYSVGIGQISSEVPQNLSASRPQDRQFILSSKKLLLSDSGFYLCAWSSSVTGKSNQPQHFGDGTRLSIL.

This rearrangement joins TRBV6-5 to TRBJ2-7; TRBD2 agrees at 12 bases. The CDR3 has 14 residues. V was pared by 6 bases and J by 3 bases, with 3 bases of the junction left unmatched. Germline lookup yields CDR1 MNHEY and CDR2 SVGAGI. The CDR3 loop is CASSRGLAGYEQYF. The CDR3 nucleotides are TGTGCCAGCAGCCGGGGACTAGCGGGCTACGAGCAGTACTTC.

The chain uses TRBV5-1 and TRBJ1-1; TRBD1 is a possible D gene (6 bases). The length of the CDR3 is 14 residues. CDR1 and CDR2 (germline): SGHRS, YFSETQ. V was pared by 0 bases and J by 5 bases, with 11 bases between. The CDR3 loop is CASSLEGVGTEAFF. The CDR3 DNA sequence: TGCGCCAGCAGCTTGGAGGGGGTAGGTACTGAAGCTTTCTTT.

This chain connects TRBV30 to TRBJ2-2; perhaps TRBD1 as D (5 bases). V lost 0 bases, J lost 5 bases, and 7 bases lay in between. Germline V CDR1 and CDR2: GTSNPN, SVGIG (reference sequence). The CDR3 spans 13 residues. The CDR3 sequence is CAWSVGETGELFF. The CDR3 DNA sequence: TGTGCCTGGAGTGTAGGGGAAACCGGGGAGCTGTTTTTT.

The V gene is TRBV5-6, the J gene TRBJ2-5, with TRBD2 matching over 13 bases. With 1 base clipped from V and 4 bases from J, the junction kept 13 bases outside the gene matches. Germline lookup yields CDR1 SGHDT and CDR2 YYEEEE. This CDR3 has 19 amino acids. In DNA, the CDR3 is TGTGCCAGCAGCTTGTTTCCAGGGTGGACTAGCGGGAGTCCAGAGACCCAGTACTTC. Its translation: CASSLFPGWTSGSPETQYF.

V usage is TRBV27 and J usage is TRBJ2-1; weak D call: TRBD1 (6 bases). The V end lost 3 bases, the J end lost 7 bases, and 19 bases lay between the germline ends. There are 16 residues in the CDR3. Per the germline V gene, CDR1 is MNHEY and CDR2 is SMNVEV (reference sequence). Here the CDR3 DNA reads TGTGCCAGCAGTTTCTCGTTGGGGTATCAGGGGAATGAGCAGTTCTTC. Translating gives CASSFSLGYQGNEQFF.

This chain links TRBV6-1 with TRBJ2-7; 8 bases are shared with TRBD2. CDR3 length: 13 residues. The germline V gene has CDR1 MNHNS and CDR2 SASEGT. The junction had 5 bases not matched to a gene; V was cut back by 8 bases and J by 2 bases. As DNA, the CDR3 is TGTGCCAGCGGTCTAGCGGGCCCCTACGAGCAGTACTTC. It codes for CASGLAGPYEQYF.